Listed below are T cell receptor beta chains from one sample, sequenced in a study of T cell responses to AZD1222 COVID-19 vaccine. Clones were sequenced by immunoSEQ multiplex PCR, and TCRdb holds only the in-frame ones, with some missing. Of 130,000 or so clones in the sample, roughly 84% are singletons; the top ten hold around 12%. Source: peripheral blood, taken on day 0 of AZD1222 vaccination. The receptor source for this set is an adult in good health. Both conserved end residues are part of each CDR3. A D gene is named only where the DNA matches it firmly. Rows may omit the clone size; those that give it use once, few, many or a size class.

V gene: TRBV5-1; J gene: TRBJ2-7; clone size: few; CDR3 length: 14; D gene: -; CDR3 protein: CASSPWTVSYEQYF; CDR3 DNA: TGCGCCAGCAGCCCCTGGACAGTCTCCTACGAGCAGTACTTC
V gene: TRBV28; J gene: TRBJ2-7; clone size: many; CDR3 length: 14; D gene: -; CDR3 protein: CAIRAAGMNYEQYF; CDR3 DNA: TGTGCCATACGGGCGGCAGGAATGAACTACGAGCAGTACTTC
V gene: TRBV7-9; J gene: TRBJ2-1; clone size: -; CDR3 length: 15; D gene: -; CDR3 protein: CASTFKTGSEDEQFF; CDR3 DNA: TGTGCCAGCACCTTTAAAACAGGGTCTGAGGATGAGCAGTTCTTC
V gene: TRBV5-4; J gene: TRBJ1-6; clone size: -; CDR3 length: 16; D gene: TRBD1; CDR3 protein: CASTLDRGNPYSPLHF; CDR3 DNA: TGTGCCAGCACCTTGGACAGGGGGAACCCATATTCACCCCTCCACTTT
V gene: TRBV28; J gene: TRBJ1-2; clone size: -; CDR3 length: 15; D gene: TRBD1; CDR3 protein: CASSPGGAGGYGYTF; CDR3 DNA: TGTGCCAGCAGCCCAGGGGGCGCCGGTGGCTATGGCTACACCTTC
V gene: TRBV6-5; J gene: TRBJ1-2; clone size: -; CDR3 length: 14; D gene: TRBD1; CDR3 protein: CASSPLTGGSGYTF; CDR3 DNA: TGTGCCAGCAGTCCCCTGACAGGGGGCTCTGGCTACACCTTC
V gene: TRBV14; J gene: TRBJ1-6; clone size: -; CDR3 length: 18; D gene: -; CDR3 protein: CASSQYSGSSSYNSPLHF; CDR3 DNA: TGTGCCAGCAGCCAATATTCGGGATCCAGCTCCTATAATTCACCCCTCCACTTT
V gene: TRBV11-2; J gene: TRBJ1-6; clone size: once; CDR3 length: 13; D gene: -; CDR3 protein: CASPHGYNSPLHF; CDR3 DNA: TGTGCCAGCCCACACGGATATAATTCACCCCTCCACTTT
V gene: TRBV15; J gene: TRBJ2-7; clone size: once; CDR3 length: 18; D gene: TRBD2; CDR3 protein: CATSRGKIIGGSSYEQYF; CDR3 DNA: TGTGCCACCAGCAGAGGTAAAATTATTGGCGGGAGCTCCTACGAGCAGTACTTC
V gene: TRBV3-1/TRBV3-2; J gene: TRBJ2-1; clone size: -; CDR3 length: 15; D gene: TRBD2; CDR3 protein: CASTQLAGGPREQFF; CDR3 DNA: TGTGCCAGCACTCAACTAGCGGGAGGGCCGAGAGAGCAGTTCTTC
V gene: TRBV19; J gene: TRBJ1-2; clone size: -; CDR3 length: 14; D gene: -; CDR3 protein: CASSIAGDNYGYTF; CDR3 DNA: TGTGCCAGTAGTATAGCGGGGGATAACTATGGCTACACCTTC
V gene: TRBV5-8; J gene: TRBJ2-7; clone size: -; CDR3 length: 14; D gene: -; CDR3 protein: CASSSEKGSWEQYF; CDR3 DNA: TGTGCCAGCAGCTCCGAGAAGGGATCGTGGGAGCAGTACTTC
V gene: TRBV6-5; J gene: TRBJ2-7; clone size: -; CDR3 length: 12; D gene: TRBD2; CDR3 protein: CASSSLAIEQYF; CDR3 DNA: TGTGCCAGCAGTTCACTAGCGATCGAGCAGTACTTC
V gene: TRBV11-2; J gene: TRBJ2-5; clone size: -; CDR3 length: 15; D gene: TRBD1; CDR3 protein: CASSPYRGLGETQYF; CDR3 DNA: TGTGCCAGCAGCCCATACAGGGGGCTCGGAGAGACCCAGTACTTC
V gene: TRBV6-5; J gene: TRBJ1-1; clone size: -; CDR3 length: 16; D gene: -; CDR3 protein: CASSYSYIGGSTEAFF; CDR3 DNA: TGTGCCAGCAGTTACTCTTATATCGGAGGGAGCACTGAAGCTTTCTTT
V gene: TRBV2; J gene: TRBJ1-5; clone size: -; CDR3 length: 17; D gene: TRBD1; CDR3 protein: CASIARDSLESNQPQHF; CDR3 DNA: TGTGCCAGCATTGCGCGGGACAGTTTGGAGAGCAATCAGCCCCAGCATTTT
V gene: TRBV4-1; J gene: TRBJ1-4; clone size: -; CDR3 length: 15; D gene: -; CDR3 protein: CASSQVGQNNEKLFF; CDR3 DNA: TGCGCCAGCAGCCAAGTGGGTCAGAATAATGAAAAACTGTTTTTT
V gene: TRBV9; J gene: TRBJ1-2; clone size: -; CDR3 length: 15; D gene: -; CDR3 protein: CASSVGGTLASGYTF; CDR3 DNA: TGTGCCAGCAGCGTCGGCGGGACGCTTGCTAGCGGCTACACCTTC
V gene: TRBV5-1; J gene: TRBJ1-1; clone size: -; CDR3 length: 15; D gene: -; CDR3 protein: CASTTMPGINTEAFF; CDR3 DNA: TGCGCCAGCACCACGATGCCAGGGATTAACACTGAAGCTTTCTTT
V gene: TRBV27; J gene: TRBJ2-5; clone size: -; CDR3 length: 15; D gene: TRBD2; CDR3 protein: CASSTGLAGVETQYF; CDR3 DNA: TGTGCCAGCAGTACGGGACTAGCGGGAGTAGAGACCCAGTACTTC
V gene: TRBV7-6; J gene: TRBJ2-1; clone size: -; CDR3 length: 16; D gene: TRBD1; CDR3 protein: CASSSWTGATYNEQFF; CDR3 DNA: TGTGCCAGCAGCTCATGGACAGGGGCCACCTACAATGAGCAGTTCTTC
V gene: TRBV3-1/TRBV3-2; J gene: TRBJ2-3; clone size: -; CDR3 length: 16; D gene: -; CDR3 protein: CASSRRGDTSTDTQYF; CDR3 DNA: TGTGCCAGCAGCCGGAGAGGGGACACCAGCACAGATACGCAGTATTTT
V gene: TRBV19; J gene: TRBJ1-5; clone size: -; CDR3 length: 15; D gene: -; CDR3 protein: CASSIGREPYQPQHF; CDR3 DNA: TGTGCCAGTAGTATAGGCCGGGAACCTTACCAGCCCCAGCATTTT
V gene: TRBV11-2; J gene: TRBJ2-1; clone size: -; CDR3 length: 15; D gene: TRBD2; CDR3 protein: CASSLLRGDYNEQFF; CDR3 DNA: TGTGCCAGCAGCCTACTACGGGGGGATTACAATGAGCAGTTCTTC
V gene: TRBV6-1; J gene: TRBJ2-4; clone size: -; CDR3 length: 14; D gene: -; CDR3 protein: CASSEERGLYIQYF; CDR3 DNA: TGTGCCAGCAGTGAAGAAAGGGGCCTATACATTCAGTACTTC
V gene: TRBV2; J gene: TRBJ2-6; clone size: -; CDR3 length: 16; D gene: -; CDR3 protein: CASSADSLSGANVLTF; CDR3 DNA: TGTGCCAGCAGCGCTGACAGCTTATCTGGGGCCAACGTCCTGACTTTC
V gene: TRBV9; J gene: TRBJ2-7; clone size: -; CDR3 length: 16; D gene: TRBD2; CDR3 protein: CASSSEETSGRAEQYF; CDR3 DNA: TGTGCCAGCAGCTCCGAGGAGACTAGCGGGAGGGCCGAGCAGTACTTC
V gene: TRBV6-1; J gene: TRBJ2-7; clone size: -; CDR3 length: 16; D gene: TRBD2; CDR3 protein: CASSAGTAGTSGEQYF; CDR3 DNA: TGTGCCAGCAGTGCTGGGACGGCCGGGACTAGCGGCGAGCAGTACTTC
V gene: TRBV13; J gene: TRBJ2-1; clone size: -; CDR3 length: 12; D gene: -; CDR3 protein: CASSPNYNEQFF; CDR3 DNA: TGTGCCAGCAGCCCTAATTACAATGAGCAGTTCTTC